These 30 T cell receptor beta chains were sequenced from one sample in a study of T cells in Graves' hyperthyroidism and ophthalmopathy. The TCR beta CDR3 regions underwent amplification using RNA transcripts as the source. First-round RT-PCR of the TCR CDR3 relied on the HTBI primer set. TCRdb re-called the multiplex PCR reads through MiXCR, storing one row per CDR3 protein. Of about 270,000 distinct CDR3 sequences in the sample, 13% to 15% were seen once. The sample consisted of blood. These receptors were collected from a woman aged 50 to 60 with Graves' hyperthyroidism that later progressed to Graves' ophthalmopathy.

The rearrangement links TRBV10-1 to TRBJ2-1, with a possible D match to TRBD2 (6 bases). V lost 2 bases, J lost 12 bases, and 17 bases lay in between. The CDR3 extends over 14 amino acids. Germline loops: CDR1 WNHNN, CDR2 SYGVQD (reference sequence). The CDR3 sequence is CASSEGGTLLRQFF. CDR3 nucleotides: TGCGCCAGCAGTGAGGGGGGGACTTTGTTGAGGCAGTTCTTC.

The chain carries TRBV20-1 and TRBJ1-5; 11 nucleotides line up with TRBD1. This CDR3 contains 17 residues. CDR1 and CDR2 (germline): DFQATT, SNEGSKA (reference sequence). V lost 5 bases and J lost 0; bases outside the gene matches: 9. The CDR3 spells CSAGGQGATYSNQPQHF. The CDR3 nucleotides are TGCAGTGCTGGAGGACAGGGGGCTACGTATAGCAATCAGCCCCAGCATTTT.

This clonotype was detected many times. The rearrangement joins TRBV13 to TRBJ2-3, with TRBD1 as a possible D gene (6 bases). Germline V gene lookup returns CDR1 PRHDT and CDR2 FYEKMQ (reference sequence). V was pared by 8 bases and J by 4 bases, with 10 bases between. This CDR3 is built from 12 residues. DNA of the CDR3: TGTGCCAGCCAGGGGTTTGCAGATACGCAGTATTTT. It yields the protein CASQGFADTQYF.

This clonotype was found many times. This sequence joins TRBV7-8 and TRBJ2-6; no firm D call. Trimming stripped 3 bases from V and 4 bases from J, with 10 bases between. CDR1 is SGHVS and CDR2 is FQNEAQ in the germline V gene. The CDR3 runs 15 residues. CDR3 sequence (DNA): TGTGCCAGCAGCTTGAGGTTAGGAGGGGCCAACGTCCTGACTTTC. This codes for CASSLRLGGANVLTF.

This chain connects TRBV13 to TRBJ1-5, with a weak D call TRBD1 (6 bases). The V gene lost 5 bases and the J gene lost 1 base, with 12 bases spanning the gap. Per the germline V gene, CDR1 is PRHDT and CDR2 is FYEKMQ (reference sequence). The CDR3 is 15 amino acids. DNA of the CDR3: TGTGCCAGCAGCCGAGGGGGGGCAAGCAATCAGCCCCAGCATTTT. Translating gives CASSRGGASNQPQHF.

This clonotype was recorded at least ten times. The chain carries TRBV12-3 or TRBV12-4 and TRBJ2-1; perhaps TRBD1 as D (5 bases). CDR3 length equals 12 residues. With 10 bases removed from V and 8 bases from J, the gap between germline ends came to 15 bases. Here the CDR3 reads CATVDSGYEQFF. CDR3 sequence (DNA): TGTGCCACCGTAGACTCAGGGTATGAGCAGTTCTTC.

At least ten counts were recorded for this clonotype. V is TRBV20-1 and J is TRBJ2-1, with a tentative D call TRBD2 (6 bases). The CDR3 is 12 residues long. CDR1 and CDR2 from the germline V gene are DFQATT and SNEGSKA (reference sequence). V was clipped by 7 bases and J by 7 bases, with 14 bases between them. The CDR3 loop reads CSDTHRGNEQFF. CDR3 in DNA: TGCAGTGACACCCATCGGGGGAATGAGCAGTTCTTC.

This clonotype was observed a handful of times. The chain carries TRBV2 and TRBJ1-2; TRBD1 agrees at 7 bases. Germline CDR1 is SNHLY and CDR2 is FYNNEI. The CDR3 sequence is 16 residues long. After removal of 7 bases from V and 4 bases from J, the junction contained 15 bases not matched to a gene. Here the CDR3 DNA reads TGTGCCAGCACCAAATCCAGGACAGGCGACGGCTATGGCTACACCTTC. It is translated as CASTKSRTGDGYGYTF.

This clonotype was found many times. The chain has TRBV9 and TRBJ2-1; 9 bases line up with TRBD1. Looked up from germline, CDR1 is SGDLS and CDR2 is YYNGEE. V was clipped by 3 bases and J by 4 bases; unmatched bases: 8. This CDR3 spans 16 amino acids. CDR3 in amino acids: CASSDWYDRGYNEQFF. In DNA, the CDR3 is TGTGCCAGCAGCGATTGGTATGACAGGGGGTACAATGAGCAGTTCTTC.

The sample holds many counts of this clonotype. The gene calls are TRBV20-1 and TRBJ2-7; 11 bases align to TRBD2. Germline trimming cut 5 bases from V and 6 bases from J; bases unmatched to any gene: 6. The CDR3 is 13 residues long. Germline loops: CDR1 DFQATT, CDR2 SNEGSKA (reference sequence). CDR3 DNA sequence: TGCAGTGCTGAAACTAGCGGGAGTGGCGAGCAGTACTTC. The encoded protein is CSAETSGSGEQYF.

This clonotype has more than one count but fewer than ten. The chain joins TRBV9 to TRBJ1-5; D gene ambiguous. The germline CDR1 and CDR2 sequences are SGDLS and YYNGEE. The V and J ends lost 4 bases and 0 bases respectively, with 11 bases between them. The CDR3 contains 15 residues. This chain's CDR3 is CASSPFDGSNQPQHF. Here the CDR3 DNA reads TGTGCCAGCAGCCCATTTGACGGTAGCAATCAGCCCCAGCATTTT.

This clonotype showed up many times. This chain links TRBV14 with TRBJ2-5; TRBD1 or TRBD2 may be the D gene (6 bases each). Trimming stripped 2 bases from V and 2 bases from J, with 18 bases between. Germline lookup yields CDR1 SGHDN and CDR2 FVKESK. CDR3 size: 17 residues. CDR3 DNA sequence: TGTGCCAGCAGCCAAATTCCCGGGGGCTTCGGGCAAGAGACCCAGTACTTC. As protein: CASSQIPGGFGQETQYF.

This clonotype was detected ten times or more. The chain is built from TRBV29-1 and TRBJ2-1; TRBD1 matches 7 bases. V trimming: 6 bases; J trimming: 8 bases; junction bases outside the gene matches: 16. There are 15 residues in the CDR3. Per the germline V gene, CDR1 is SQVTM and CDR2 is ANQGSEA. The CDR3 protein is CSVGLTGDPIDEQFF. As DNA, the CDR3 is TGCAGCGTGGGCCTTACAGGGGACCCTATCGATGAGCAGTTCTTC.

The chain carries TRBV7-2 and TRBJ2-3; 10 bases map to TRBD1. Germline CDR1 reads SGHTA; CDR2 reads FQGNSA. CDR3 length: 16 amino acids. Trimming cost V 3 bases and J 3 bases; bases outside gene matches: 6. CDR3: CASSFTGTGVTDTQYF. The CDR3 DNA reads as TGTGCCAGCAGCTTTACCGGGACAGGGGTAACAGATACGCAGTATTTT.

There are many counts of this clonotype. CDR3 amino acids: CASSPKRRQGITGEQYF. The CDR3 region has the DNA TGTGCCAGCAGTCCCAAACGTCGACAGGGCATAACCGGCGAGCAGTACTTC. The V gene is TRBV27, the J gene TRBJ2-7; 7 bases map to TRBD1. Germline CDR1 reads MNHEY; CDR2 reads SMNVEV (reference sequence). J was trimmed by 6 bases and V by 5 bases; bases with no gene match: 19. The CDR3 is 17 residues long.

The V call is TRBV20-1, the J call TRBJ1-4; no reliable D call. Germline V gene data show CDR1 as DFQATT and CDR2 as SNEGSKA (reference sequence). This CDR3 region has 12 residues. Trimming cost V 3 bases and J 8 bases, with 10 bases left between them. In nucleotides, the CDR3 is TGCAGTGCTAGGGACCAAACAGAAAAACTGTTTTTT. Encoded protein: CSARDQTEKLFF.

This clonotype was recorded many times. Here the CDR3 DNA reads TGTGCCATCAGTGGGGGCCCTACTGGAGATACGCAGTATTTT. This encodes CAISGGPTGDTQYF. V usage is TRBV10-3 and J usage is TRBJ2-3; TRBD1 might be the D (5 bases). Trimming took off 4 bases at V and 5 bases at J, with 13 bases between the two ends. The CDR3 is 14 residues long. Germline CDR1 reads ENHRY; CDR2 reads SYGVKD.

A few counts support this clonotype. This chain links TRBV5-4 with TRBJ2-7; 10 positions match TRBD2. J lost 5 bases, V lost 3 bases, and 8 bases had no gene match. In germline, CDR1 is SGHNT, CDR2 YYREEE (reference sequence). The CDR3 loop spans 15 amino acids. The CDR3 bases are TGTGCCAGCAGCTCGCCCGGGACTAGCGATCACGAGCAGTACTTC. Amino acid sequence: CASSSPGTSDHEQYF.

Only a few counts were recorded for this clonotype. This rearrangement joins TRBV5-1 to TRBJ1-3; no clear D. Trimming shortened V by 3 bases and J by 2 bases, and 15 bases separated the two germline ends. The CDR3 is made up of 16 amino acids. The germline V gene encodes CDR1 SGHRS and CDR2 YFSETQ. CDR3 DNA: TGCGCCAGCAGCTCCTTCGCGGCCGGGGCTGGAAACACCATATATTTT. It specifies CASSSFAAGAGNTIYF.

This sequence joins TRBV27 and TRBJ1-4, with D hard to call. The V gene lost 0 bases and the J gene lost 6 bases, with 17 bases spanning the gap. The CDR3 covers 17 residues. Per the germline V gene, CDR1 is MNHEY and CDR2 is SMNVEV (reference sequence). CDR3 in amino acids: CASSLSLRGEQDEKLFF. The CDR3 DNA sequence: TGTGCCAGCAGTTTATCACTCCGGGGTGAGCAGGATGAAAAACTGTTTTTT.

This clonotype appeared many times. The V call is TRBV20-1, the J call TRBJ1-6; TRBD1 agrees at 11 bases. CDR3 length equals 14 residues. Trimming took 5 bases from V and 8 from J; bases not matched to a gene: 5. In germline, CDR1 is DFQATT, CDR2 SNEGSKA (reference sequence). This CDR3 reads CSAGDRGRYSPLHF. CDR3 sequence (DNA): TGCAGTGCTGGGGACAGGGGGAGATATTCACCCCTCCACTTT.

The rearrangement uses TRBV18 and TRBJ2-2; a possible D gene is TRBD2 (5 bases). V dropped 6 bases and J dropped 10 bases, with 15 bases sitting between them. The CDR3 loop spans 13 amino acids. The germline CDR1 and CDR2 sequences are KGHSH and LQKENI. The CDR3 DNA sequence: TGTGCCAGCTCCCCGACGAGGGCGACGGAGCTGTTTTTT. Translating gives CASSPTRATELFF.

This clonotype was found many times. The J gene is TRBJ2-2, the V gene TRBV2, with D maybe TRBD2 (5 bases). The CDR3 has 13 residues. CDR1 and CDR2 from the germline V gene are SNHLY and FYNNEI. Trimming pared 3 bases from V and 6 bases from J, leaving 8 bases between. CDR3 DNA: TGTGCCAGCAGTGATGAGGGTGCCGGGGAGCTGTTTTTT. This encodes CASSDEGAGELFF.

Comment on this clonotype: This may come from a read error, since a much larger clone is one base off. The chain combines TRBV6-5 with TRBJ2-7; D may be TRBD1 or TRBD2 (5 bases each). The CDR3 extends over 14 amino acids. The germline V gene has CDR1 MNHEY and CDR2 SVGAGI. The ends were cut back, 7 bases at V and 4 bases at J, with 17 bases in the middle. This CDR3 reads CASKVEVGVYEQYF. The CDR3 DNA reads TGTGCCAGCAAGGTGGAAGTGGGGGTATACGAGCAGTACTTC.

This clonotype was seen a handful of times. Given a much more abundant clone one base away, this may be a read error. For the CDR3, the DNA is TGTGCCAGCAGTTACTCGAGAACGACTGACGGGCAGTACTTC. Translated: CASSYSRTTDGQYF. The rearrangement joins TRBV6-5 to TRBJ2-7; D gene ambiguous. V was trimmed by 0 bases and J by 9 bases, leaving 15 bases between them. This CDR3 contains 14 residues. Germline V gives CDR1 MNHEY, CDR2 SVGAGI.

This clonotype was detected only a few times. This chain connects TRBV15 to TRBJ2-3; perhaps TRBD2 as D (7 bases). The CDR3 sequence is 14 residues long. Germline loops: CDR1 LNHNV, CDR2 YYDKDF (reference sequence). Deletions cut 3 bases from V and 5 bases from J, with 12 bases between. The CDR3 DNA reads TGTGCCACCAGCAGGGGGGGGGGCCTAGATACGCAGTATTTT. Protein product: CATSRGGGLDTQYF.

This clonotype was recorded at least ten times. The CDR3 reads CSVQQGAGYEQYF. The CDR3 bases are TGCAGCGTTCAACAGGGGGCGGGGTACGAGCAGTACTTC. The chain combines TRBV29-1 with TRBJ2-7; the match to TRBD1 covers 9 bases. The CDR3 loop spans 13 amino acids. V was clipped by 5 bases and J by 4 bases; unmatched bases: 6. Looked up from germline, CDR1 is SQVTM and CDR2 is ANQGSEA.

This clonotype was detected many times. This sequence joins TRBV7-9 and TRBJ2-7, with D perhaps matching TRBD1 (5 bases). Germline V gives CDR1 SEHNR, CDR2 FQNEAQ (reference sequence). The length of the CDR3 is 13 residues. Trimming left V 5 bases short and J 5 bases short, with 13 bases between. In DNA, the CDR3 is TGTGCCAGCAGCCCAGCTGGGGCCGACGAGCAGTACTTC. It specifies CASSPAGADEQYF.

This clonotype was found many times. The chain links TRBV2 to TRBJ1-5; D remains unclear. Germline assignment: CDR1 SNHLY and CDR2 FYNNEI. The V gene lost 8 bases and the J gene lost 0 bases, with 11 bases spanning the gap. The CDR3 totals 14 residues. Here the CDR3 reads CASAPEYSNQPQHF. The CDR3 bases are TGTGCCAGCGCCCCGGAGTATAGCAATCAGCCCCAGCATTTT.

This clonotype was observed at least ten times. The J gene is TRBJ2-7, the V gene TRBV3-1, with D maybe TRBD1 (6 bases). This CDR3 spans 14 amino acids. The germline V and J ends were trimmed by 3 bases and 1 base, with 10 bases remaining between them. The germline V gene has CDR1 LGHDT and CDR2 YNNKEL (reference sequence). The CDR3 region is CASSHATGSYEQYF. CDR3 DNA sequence: TGTGCCAGCAGCCACGCTACAGGGTCCTACGAGCAGTACTTC.